This T cell receptor (beta chain) appears in the sequencing data of a study of regulatory T cells in long-lasting Graves disease. Assembly of TCR beta libraries relied on iRepertoire HTBI primers together with Arm-PCR of CDR3 regions. TCRdb ran MiXCR on the multiplex PCR reads and lists one entry per CDR3 protein. Of under 250,000 distinct CDR3 sequences detected, around 19% appear once; the ten largest clones hold 10% to 15%. The time point: newly diagnosed GD, antithyroid drugs for less than 3 months. From RNA extracted from PBMCs, the TCR library was made. Graves' disease diagnosis relied on American Thyroid Association guidelines. EDTA tubes received roughly 10 milliliters of drawn peripheral blood. This CDR3 region has 17 residues. The V and J ends lost 6 bases and 6 bases, in that order; junction bases with no gene match: 15. This clonotype was picked up many times. The same sample was also studied in work on T cells in Graves' hyperthyroidism and ophthalmopathy. That work adds: Expanded thyroid clonotypes (above 0.001) were mostly also found in blood.

The V gene is TRBV12-3 or TRBV12-4, the J gene TRBJ2-3, with TRBD2 matching over 10 bases. Here the sequenced sample was peripheral blood mononuclear cells (PBMCs), taken at new diagnosis, from a patient treated with antithyroid drugs. The receptor was derived from a woman aged 25 to 39 with Graves disease. CDR3 protein: CASRQVPIAGGGDTQYF. The CDR3 DNA reads as TGTGCCAGCAGACAAGTCCCCATAGCGGGAGGCGGGGATACGCAGTATTTT.